The 6 T cell receptor beta chains given below trace back to one sample, sequenced in a study of blood T cell repertoires in COVID-19. The assay was immunoSEQ multiplex PCR, and TCRdb's table has in-frame clones only and misses some. The sample includes around 250,000 clones, 85% to 90% of them seen just once. Sample: peripheral blood. The receptor source for this set is a woman in her thirties or forties who had recovered from COVID-19.

The chain is built from TRBV2 and TRBJ1-6; the D gene is possibly TRBD1 (5 bases). The CDR3 loop spans 13 amino acids. V lost 7 bases, J lost 8 bases, and 12 bases lay in between. Germline-derived CDR1 and CDR2 are SNHLY and FYNNEI. The CDR3 DNA is TGTGCCAGCAAGGCAGGGCCTGATTCACCCCTCCACTTT. It translates to CASKAGPDSPLHF.

V and J are TRBV5-1 and TRBJ2-2; perhaps TRBD1 as D (6 bases). Germline V CDR1 and CDR2: SGHRS, YFSETQ. The CDR3 length is 15 residues. Trimming took off 0 bases at V and 3 bases at J, with 9 bases between the two ends. The CDR3 region has the DNA TGCGCCAGCAGCTTGGACTGGACAGACACCGGGGAGCTGTTTTTT. Amino acids: CASSLDWTDTGELFF.

The chain links TRBV2 to TRBJ2-2, with 11 positions matching TRBD2. The CDR3 runs 17 residues. The junction had 4 bases not matched to a gene; V was cut back by 2 bases and J by 2 bases. Germline V gene lookup returns CDR1 SNHLY and CDR2 FYNNEI. The CDR3 here is CASSELAGGVNTGELFF. CDR3 DNA: TGTGCCAGCAGTGAACTAGCGGGAGGCGTAAACACCGGGGAGCTGTTTTTT.

The gene calls are TRBV18 and TRBJ2-3; D is possibly TRBD2 (6 bases). V was pared by 4 bases and J by 5 bases, with 16 bases between. Germline V lookup: CDR1 KGHSH, CDR2 LQKENI. The CDR3 sequence is 15 residues long. The CDR3 region has the DNA TGTGCCAGCTCACTACAGCCCGGGACTCAAGATACGCAGTATTTT. Its translation: CASSLQPGTQDTQYF.

V usage is TRBV11-2 and J usage is TRBJ2-1; D is unclear. The CDR3 is 17 residues long. Germline assignment: CDR1 SGHAT and CDR2 FQNNGV. The V end was cut by 5 bases, the J end by 0 bases, with 17 bases between. The CDR3 region is CASSRSLGSFSYNEQFF. CDR3 DNA sequence: TGTGCCAGCAGCCGCAGTTTGGGCTCATTCTCCTACAATGAGCAGTTCTTC.

The J gene is TRBJ2-1, the V gene TRBV5-8; 7 nucleotides line up with TRBD1. This CDR3 contains 17 residues. Germline trimming cut 4 bases from V and 1 base from J; bases unmatched to any gene: 11. Germline CDR1 SGHTS, CDR2 YDEGEE. CDR3 amino acids: CASSHSLQGRSYNEQFF. The CDR3 nucleotides are TGTGCCAGCAGCCACAGCTTACAGGGGAGATCCTACAATGAGCAGTTCTTC.